This TCR beta chain is from a study of T cells in Graves' hyperthyroidism and ophthalmopathy. Active moderate-to-severe ophthalmopathy, Clinical Activity Score at least 3, NOSPECS at least 4, under 3 months' duration. This clonotype showed up just a few times. The antigen is not known. There were TCR beta CDR3 regions amplified from RNA transcripts. The TCR CDR3 first-round RT-PCR relied on the HTBI primer set. TCRdb fed the multiplex PCR reads into MiXCR, producing one record per CDR3 protein. Here the sample spans 400,000 to 450,000 distinct CDR3 sequences, 14% to 15% being singletons. Study-level points and caveats: Ophthalmopathy was predicted by the model a median of about six months ahead of onset.

The CDR3 loop spans 15 amino acids. Germline loops: CDR1 PRHDT, CDR2 FYEKMQ (reference sequence). V was cut by 4 bases and J by 7 bases, with 16 bases left in between. The chain employs TRBV13 and TRBJ1-4; D is unclear. This clonotype was obtained from a man between 18 and 29 years old with Graves' ophthalmopathy. Material: blood. The CDR3 is CASSSSPVLSEKLFF. The CDR3 DNA reads as TGTGCCAGCAGCTCCTCACCAGTTTTGAGTGAAAAACTGTTTTTT. Complete variable domain (other parts from reference TRBV13 and TRBJ1-4): AAGVIQSPRHLIKEKRETATLKCYPIPRHDTVYWYQQGPGQDPQFLISFYEKMQSDKGSIPDRFSAQQFSDYHSELNMSSLELGDSALYFCASSSSPVLSEKLFFGSGTQLSVL.